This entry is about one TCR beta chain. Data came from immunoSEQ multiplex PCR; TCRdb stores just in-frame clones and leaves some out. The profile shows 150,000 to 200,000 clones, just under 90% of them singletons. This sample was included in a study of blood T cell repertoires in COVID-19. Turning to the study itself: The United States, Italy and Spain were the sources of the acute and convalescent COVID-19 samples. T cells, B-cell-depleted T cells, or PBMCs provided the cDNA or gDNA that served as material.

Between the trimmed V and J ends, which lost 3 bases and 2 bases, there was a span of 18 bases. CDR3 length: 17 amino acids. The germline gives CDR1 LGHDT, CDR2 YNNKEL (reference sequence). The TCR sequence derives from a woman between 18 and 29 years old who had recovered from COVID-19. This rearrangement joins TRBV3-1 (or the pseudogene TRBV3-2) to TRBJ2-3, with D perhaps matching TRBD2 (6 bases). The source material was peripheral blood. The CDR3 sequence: CASSHGAGLAFTDTQYF. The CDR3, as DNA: TGTGCCAGCAGCCATGGGGCGGGGCTAGCGTTCACAGATACGCAGTATTTT.